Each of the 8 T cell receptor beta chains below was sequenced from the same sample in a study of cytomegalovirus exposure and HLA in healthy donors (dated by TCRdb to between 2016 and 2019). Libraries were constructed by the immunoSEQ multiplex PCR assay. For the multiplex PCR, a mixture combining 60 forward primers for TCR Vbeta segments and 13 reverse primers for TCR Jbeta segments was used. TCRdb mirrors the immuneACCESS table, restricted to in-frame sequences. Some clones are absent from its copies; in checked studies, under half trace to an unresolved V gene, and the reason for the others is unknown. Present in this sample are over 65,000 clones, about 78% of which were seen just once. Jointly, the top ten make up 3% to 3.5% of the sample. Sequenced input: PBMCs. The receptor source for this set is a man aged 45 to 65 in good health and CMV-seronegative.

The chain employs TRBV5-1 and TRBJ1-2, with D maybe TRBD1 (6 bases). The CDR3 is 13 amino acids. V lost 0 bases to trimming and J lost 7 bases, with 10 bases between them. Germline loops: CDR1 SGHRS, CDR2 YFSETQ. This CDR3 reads CASSLAGVGGYTF. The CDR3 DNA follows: TGCGCCAGCAGCTTGGCAGGGGTCGGTGGCTACACCTTC.

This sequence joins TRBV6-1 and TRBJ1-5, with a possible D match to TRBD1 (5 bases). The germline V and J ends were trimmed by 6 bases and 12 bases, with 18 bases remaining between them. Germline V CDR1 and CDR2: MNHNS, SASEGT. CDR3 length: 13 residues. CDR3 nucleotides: TGTGCCAGCAGCAGCGGGGGAAACAGCCGCCAGCATTTT. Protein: CASSSGGNSRQHF.

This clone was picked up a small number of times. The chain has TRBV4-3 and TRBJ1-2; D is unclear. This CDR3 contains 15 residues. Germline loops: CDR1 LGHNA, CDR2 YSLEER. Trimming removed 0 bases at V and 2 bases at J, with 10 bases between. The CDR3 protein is CASSQDRGTNYGYTF. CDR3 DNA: TGCGCCAGCAGCCAAGACCGGGGAACGAACTATGGCTACACCTTC.

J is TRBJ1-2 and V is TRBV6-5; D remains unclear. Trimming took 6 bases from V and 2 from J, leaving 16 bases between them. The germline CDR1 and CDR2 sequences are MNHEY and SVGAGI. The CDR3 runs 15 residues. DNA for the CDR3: TGTGCCAGCAGGAATCCAGGACTACCCAACTATGGCTACACCTTC. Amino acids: CASRNPGLPNYGYTF.

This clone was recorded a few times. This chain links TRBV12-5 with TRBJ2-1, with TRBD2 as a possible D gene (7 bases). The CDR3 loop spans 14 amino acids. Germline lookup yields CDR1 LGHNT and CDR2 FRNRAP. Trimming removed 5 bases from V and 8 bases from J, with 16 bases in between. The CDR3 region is CASGAGASRDEQFF. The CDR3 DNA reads TGTGCTAGTGGTGCGGGGGCCAGCCGCGATGAGCAGTTCTTC.

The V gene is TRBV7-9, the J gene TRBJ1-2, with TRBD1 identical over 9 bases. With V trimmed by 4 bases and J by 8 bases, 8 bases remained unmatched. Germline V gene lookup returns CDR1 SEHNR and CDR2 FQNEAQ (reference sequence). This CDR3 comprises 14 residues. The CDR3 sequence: CASSSSDRGVGYTF. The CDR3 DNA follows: TGTGCCAGCAGCTCCTCGGACAGGGGTGTCGGCTACACCTTC.

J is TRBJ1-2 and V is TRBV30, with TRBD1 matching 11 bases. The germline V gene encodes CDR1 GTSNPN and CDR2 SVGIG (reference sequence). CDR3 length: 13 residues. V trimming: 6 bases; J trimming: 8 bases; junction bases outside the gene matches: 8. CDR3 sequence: CACRTGGAWGYTF. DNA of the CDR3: TGTGCCTGTAGGACAGGGGGCGCGTGGGGCTACACCTTC.

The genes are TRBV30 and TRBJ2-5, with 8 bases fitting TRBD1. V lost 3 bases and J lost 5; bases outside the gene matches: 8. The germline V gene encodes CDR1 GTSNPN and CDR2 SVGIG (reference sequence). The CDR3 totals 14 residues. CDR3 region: CAWRAGQGSETQYF. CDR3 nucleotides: TGTGCCTGGAGAGCCGGACAGGGTTCGGAGACCCAGTACTTC.